Only a few counts were recorded for the clone carrying this T cell receptor (beta chain). Its antigen is not known. In building TCR beta libraries, iRepertoire HTBI primers were used together with Arm-PCR of CDR3 regions. TCRdb passed the multiplex PCR reads through MiXCR, listing each CDR3 protein once. The sample lists 700,000 or so distinct CDR3 sequences, about 32% seen once, with about two fifths in the top ten. The time point denotes: persistent/refractory GD, antithyroid drugs over 5 years with positive TRAb. The TCR library was prepared using RNA isolated from PBMCs. The data were obtained in a study of regulatory T cells in long-lasting Graves disease. About the research overall: Patients with persistent Graves' disease had over 5 years of antithyroid drugs and persistent TSH receptor antibodies.

This CDR3 comprises 16 residues. CDR1 is SGHRS, CDR2 YFSETQ, per germline. V lost 3 bases and J 6 bases, leaving 21 bases between the germline ends. Overall study findings and caveats: TCR diversity was lower in persistent Graves' patients (versus newly diagnosed ones).

Sequences were derived from peripheral blood mononuclear cells (PBMCs), sampled when the disease was refractory, from a patient treated with antithyroid drugs. The receptor was derived from a female donor with Graves disease. V usage is TRBV5-1 and J usage is TRBJ1-1; perhaps TRBD1 as D (6 bases). The CDR3 DNA is TGCGCCAGCAGCTCCGGGACACCCCTAAAAATCCCTGAAGCTTTCTTT. Its translation: CASSSGTPLKIPEAFF.